Sequencing of this T cell receptor (beta chain) was carried out in a study of blood T cell repertoires in COVID-19 (TCRdb year 2020). About the investigation overall: The collaborator samples originated in the United States, Italy and Spain and spanned the acute and convalescent phases of COVID-19. The material from the prospective study consisted of cDNA or gDNA derived from T cells, B-cell-depleted T cells, or PBMCs. The dataset comprised deeply sampled blood TCRbeta repertoires from subjects exposed to, actively infected with, or recovered from COVID-19. The repertoires were made available in a free public database intended to serve as a resource for research on the immune response to SARS-CoV-2. The samples were drawn from the first 160 participants of the ongoing ImmuneRACE study and from some 1,300 subjects provided by 6 global collaborators. The sample metadata nearly always contained a de-identified subject ID, COVID-19 status, age in years and sex. HLA class I and class II types, where available, came from metadata supplied by the sample provider rather than from assay-based typing.

The immunoSEQ Assay, a bias-controlled multiplex PCR, was used to amplify TCRbeta CDR3 regions from genomic DNA. Regarding the original processing steps: The number of nucleated cells in each sample was estimated from the amplification of reference gene primers within the assay. To quantify the absolute abundance of each unique TCRbeta CDR3 rearrangement, sequence reads were collapsed and filtered. For each sample, productive Simpson clonality was calculated as the square root of Simpson's diversity index across productive rearrangements. In its TCRdb copy, this immuneACCESS table keeps in-frame sequences only and misses some clones. Where compared with another copy, unresolved V genes explain less than half of these, and the others have no known cause. The V and J calls and clone size were taken over from that table, and D and trimming were inferred from the DNA. Present in this sample are over 35,000 clones, 79% of which were seen just once. Of the sample, 20% to 30% is held by the ten largest clones.

Looking up the germline V gene yields CDR1 SGHDT and CDR2 YYEEEE. Relative to germline, V is missing 3 bases and J is missing 0 bases, with 5 bases of the junction outside any gene match. The CDR3, from cysteine to phenylalanine, totals 16 residues. The only DNA kept is the CDR3, 48 bases in frame from the first base. Whole blood was collected in K2EDTA tubes by collaborating institutions according to the institutions' own protocols. For TCRbeta analysis, collaborators shipped samples as frozen whole blood, isolated PBMCs, or DNA extracted from either of those sample types. Of note for this clone: No antigen is known for it. No much larger clone exists at a distance of one base, and base qualities are not known.

Results and caveats for the whole study, not just this receptor: The quantity of clinical and demographic metadata differed by source and by participant and was supplied without curation.

The sequence links TRBV5-6 to TRBJ1-3, with 8 junctional bases fitting TRBD1. Specimen: peripheral blood. This TCR came from a man in his 70s with acute or convalescent COVID-19. The DNA sequence follows: TGTGCCAGCAGCTCGGGACAGGTGAACTCTGGAAACACCATATATTTT. Its translation reads: CASSSGQVNSGNTIYF.